Each of the 26 T cell receptor beta chains below was sequenced from the same sample in a study of T-cell memory formation after mild COVID-19. One entry per CDR3 protein results from TCRdb running MiXCR on the 5' RACE reads. The sample includes roughly 280,000 distinct CDR3 sequences, about a sixth seen only once; the top ten take more than 20%. Sequencing input: PBMCs or a T cell subset sorted from them (not recorded which). The receptors derive from a man between 18 and 29 years old who had mild COVID-19 (a few samples of this study predate the infection). Cell type and time point are not known.

This clonotype was seen a few times. The chain uses TRBV7-9 and TRBJ1-2; no firm D call. Deletions cut 8 bases from V and 4 bases from J, with 8 bases between. The germline CDR1 and CDR2 sequences are SEHNR and FQNEAQ (reference sequence). The CDR3 length is 11 residues. CDR3 nucleotide sequence: TGTGCCAGCGGTGGGATCTATGGCTACACCTTC. This gives the protein CASGGIYGYTF.

CDR3: CASSLSLASGVNEQFF. CDR3 in DNA: TGCGCCAGCAGCTTGAGTTTGGCTAGCGGGGTGAATGAGCAGTTCTTC. The V call is TRBV5-1, the J call TRBJ2-1, with TRBD2 matching 9 bases. CDR1 SGHRS and CDR2 YFSETQ come from the germline V gene. This CDR3 spans 16 amino acids. The V segment lost 1 base and the J segment 7 bases; nucleotides outside the gene matches: 9.

This clonotype was observed a handful of times. The V call is TRBV9, the J call TRBJ1-6; the D gene is possibly TRBD1 (6 bases). V was trimmed by 0 bases and J by 8 bases, leaving 15 bases between them. The CDR3 has 16 residues. The germline V gene has CDR1 SGDLS and CDR2 YYNGEE. The CDR3 DNA is TGTGCCAGCAGCGTAGGTCAGGGGCGCGGGGATTCACCCCTCCACTTT. This codes for CASSVGQGRGDSPLHF.

This clonotype came up many times. V and J are TRBV4-3 and TRBJ2-5; D is uncertain. There are 14 residues in the CDR3. V gave up 0 bases and J gave up 2 bases, with 7 bases separating them. The germline V gene has CDR1 LGHNA and CDR2 YSLEER. The CDR3 DNA is TGCGCCAGCAGCCAAGAATACAGTCAAGAGACCCAGTACTTC. It specifies CASSQEYSQETQYF.

Only a few counts were recorded for this clonotype. This chain joins TRBV6-5 and TRBJ2-2, with TRBD1 matching over 9 bases. The germline V gene encodes CDR1 MNHEY and CDR2 SVGAGI. After removal of 0 bases from V and 4 bases from J, the junction contained 3 bases not matched to a gene. This CDR3 has 16 residues. CDR3: CASSYSSGQGTGELFF. CDR3 coding DNA: TGTGCCAGCAGTTACTCGTCGGGACAGGGCACCGGGGAGCTGTTTTTT.

This clonotype was seen a handful of times. The V call is TRBV5-5, the J call TRBJ1-4; perhaps TRBD1 as D (5 bases). Trimming took off 2 bases at V and 4 bases at J, with 12 bases between the two ends. Per germline, CDR1 SGHKS and CDR2 YYEKEE (reference sequence). This CDR3 is built from 15 residues. CDR3 sequence reads: CASSFLGGDNEKLFF. CDR3 bases: TGTGCCAGCAGCTTTTTGGGAGGGGATAATGAAAAACTGTTTTTT.

This clonotype was picked up a small number of times. V gene TRBV20-1 combines with J gene TRBJ2-7, with 13 bases matching TRBD2. Germline trimming cut 5 bases from V and 5 bases from J; bases unmatched to any gene: 6. This CDR3 contains 14 residues. CDR1 and CDR2 (germline): DFQATT, SNEGSKA (reference sequence). The CDR3 reads CSAQLAGGLNEQYF. The CDR3 DNA follows: TGCAGTGCTCAACTAGCGGGGGGGCTAAACGAGCAGTACTTC.

The genes are TRBV3-1 and TRBJ1-1; weak D call: TRBD1 (6 bases). The CDR3 has 16 residues. Germline V lookup: CDR1 LGHDT, CDR2 YNNKEL (reference sequence). V shed 3 bases and J shed 0 bases, with 14 bases lying between them. CDR3 loop: CASSQAVGHLNTEAFF. The CDR3 coding sequence is TGTGCCAGCAGCCAGGCCGTGGGACACTTGAACACTGAAGCTTTCTTT. Full variable domain (outside the CDR3, taken from reference TRBV3-1 and TRBJ1-1): DTAVSQTPKYLVTQMGNDKSIKCEQNLGHDTMYWYKQDSKKFLKIMFSYNNKELIINETVPNRFSPKSPDKAHLNLHINSLELGDSAVYFCASSQAVGHLNTEAFFGQGTRLTVV.

The chain employs TRBV7-8 and TRBJ2-3, with 9 bases aligning to TRBD2. V trimming: 6 bases; J trimming: 5 bases; junction bases outside the gene matches: 6. This CDR3 comprises 14 residues. Germline loops: CDR1 SGHVS, CDR2 FQNEAQ. DNA for the CDR3: TGTGCCAGCAGACCTAGCGGGGAGATAGATACGCAGTATTTT. This encodes CASRPSGEIDTQYF. Complete variable domain (other parts from reference TRBV7-8 and TRBJ2-3): GAGVSQSPRYKVAKRGQDVALRCDPISGHVSLFWYQQALGQGPEFLTYFQNEAQLDKSGLPSDRFFAERPEGSVSTLKIQRTQQEDSAVYLCASRPSGEIDTQYFGPGTRLTVL.

The chain uses TRBV4-3 and TRBJ2-3; maybe TRBD2 (5 bases). Germline assignment: CDR1 LGHNA and CDR2 YSLEER. With 2 bases removed from V and 0 bases from J, the gap between germline ends came to 9 bases. There are 15 residues in the CDR3. In nucleotides, the CDR3 is TGCGCCAGCAGCCAATCCCGGGAAAGCACAGATACGCAGTATTTT. This translates into CASSQSRESTDTQYF.

The CDR3 spells CASSQDGADSQGSTGELFF. The CDR3 DNA sequence: TGCGCCAGCAGCCAAGATGGGGCGGACTCCCAAGGCTCCACCGGGGAGCTGTTTTTT. The chain is built from TRBV4-3 and TRBJ2-2; D could derive from TRBD1 or TRBD2 (5 bases each). Germline assignment: CDR1 LGHNA and CDR2 YSLEER. There are 19 residues in the CDR3. With 0 bases removed from V and 4 bases from J, the gap between germline ends came to 21 bases.

This chain links TRBV2 with TRBJ1-2; D perhaps matches TRBD1 (6 bases). Germline-derived CDR1 and CDR2 are SNHLY and FYNNEI. Trimming removed 6 bases at V and 2 bases at J, with 13 bases between. The CDR3 extends over 14 amino acids. The CDR3 nucleotides are TGTGCCAGCAGAAACACCCAGGGGAACTATGGCTACACCTTC. Protein product: CASRNTQGNYGYTF.

This clonotype was observed a handful of times. The genes are TRBV12-3 or TRBV12-4 and TRBJ1-1, with 8 bases fitting TRBD1. The CDR3 spans 15 residues. Trimming took 5 bases from V and 2 from J; bases not matched to a gene: 7. CDR3 bases: TGTGCCAGCAGTCCCCGGACAGGGAATAACACTGAAGCTTTCTTT. The encoded protein is CASSPRTGNNTEAFF.

This clonotype occurred many times. The rearrangement joins TRBV7-2 to TRBJ1-1; TRBD1 matches at 7 bases. The V and J ends lost 5 bases and 4 bases, in that order; junction bases with no gene match: 7. This CDR3 is built from 14 residues. Germline CDR1 is SGHTA and CDR2 is FQGNSA. The CDR3 region has the DNA TGTGCCAGCAGCCGGGACAGATTTTTCACTGAAGCTTTCTTT. Translation gives CASSRDRFFTEAFF.

The chain couples TRBV4-2 to TRBJ2-7; 7 bases are a match to TRBD1. The CDR3 has 15 amino acids. Germline-derived CDR1 and CDR2 are LGHNA and YNFKEQ. V shed 0 bases and J 1 base; nucleotides not matched to a gene: 3. The CDR3 nucleotides read TGTGCCAGCAGCCAAGATCCGACAGGGTCCTACGAGCAGTACTTC. This gives the protein CASSQDPTGSYEQYF.

This sequence joins TRBV5-1 and TRBJ2-1; no definite D call. The CDR3 runs 13 residues. The V end lost 5 bases, the J end lost 0 bases, and 6 bases lay between the germline ends. In germline, CDR1 is SGHRS, CDR2 YFSETQ. The CDR3 DNA reads as TGCGCCAGCAGGGACGACTCCTACAATGAGCAGTTCTTC. This translates into CASRDDSYNEQFF.

This clonotype turned up a few times. The V and J genes are TRBV5-1 and TRBJ1-1, with D hard to call. Germline V gene sequence: CDR1 SGHRS, CDR2 YFSETQ. Trimming removed 7 bases at V and 1 base at J, with 11 bases between. The CDR3 totals 13 residues. CDR3 sequence: CASGVLRNTEAFF. Written as DNA, the CDR3 is TGCGCCAGCGGGGTGTTGCGGAACACTGAAGCTTTCTTT.

This clonotype turned up a few times. This sequence joins TRBV7-9 and TRBJ1-6; D is possibly TRBD1 (5 bases). Trimming shortened V by 2 bases and J by 6 bases, and 14 bases separated the two germline ends. Germline values: CDR1 SEHNR, CDR2 FQNEAQ (reference sequence). There are 16 residues in the CDR3. Here the CDR3 DNA reads TGTGCCAGCAGCTTAATCGGGGCCCAGGGTAATTCACCCCTCCACTTT. It is translated as CASSLIGAQGNSPLHF. Filled out from reference TRBV7-9 and TRBJ1-6, the complete variable domain reads DTGVSQNPRHKITKRGQNVTFRCDPISEHNRLYWYRQTLGQGPEFLTYFQNEAQLEKSRLLSDRFSAERPKGSFSTLEIQRTEQGDSAMYLCASSLIGAQGNSPLHFGNGTRLTVT.

There are a few counts of this clonotype. V usage is TRBV5-1 and J usage is TRBJ1-1; D remains ambiguous. Germline CDR1 reads SGHRS; CDR2 reads YFSETQ. The CDR3 runs 13 residues. V lost 4 bases and J lost 11, with 18 bases in between. CDR3 sequence (DNA): TGCGCCAGCAGCCGGATCGAGGGTTTTAGGGCTTTCTTT. This codes for CASSRIEGFRAFF.

The V and J genes are TRBV5-1 and TRBJ1-6; tentatively, D is TRBD1 (6 bases). V was pared by 4 bases and J by 7 bases, with 12 bases between. Germline V gene data show CDR1 as SGHRS and CDR2 as YFSETQ. This CDR3 has 14 residues. The CDR3 nucleotides read TGCGCCAGCAGCCACAGGGAAAGGAATTCACCCCTCCACTTT. Its protein product is CASSHRERNSPLHF.

This clonotype was detected only a few times. The chain employs TRBV28 and TRBJ2-3; no clear D gene. Germline V gene lookup returns CDR1 MDHEN and CDR2 SYDVKM. V lost 9 bases and J lost 2, with 15 bases in between. This CDR3 contains 14 residues. CDR3 in amino acids: CASTVQPYTDTQYF. The DNA for the CDR3 is TGTGCCAGTACAGTCCAGCCTTACACAGATACGCAGTATTTT.

The rearrangement joins TRBV5-1 to TRBJ2-3; D is uncertain. With 5 bases removed from V and 7 bases from J, the gap between germline ends came to 14 bases. Germline V gives CDR1 SGHRS, CDR2 YFSETQ. The CDR3 has 13 residues. The chain's CDR3 is CASRFNTVNTQYF. For the CDR3, the DNA is TGCGCCAGCAGATTTAATACAGTTAATACGCAGTATTTT.

This clonotype appeared a few times. The rearrangement joins TRBV1 to TRBJ2-2. TRBV1 is designated a pseudogene. This CDR3 region has 17 residues. The chain's CDR3 is CTSSQVIRLESTGELFF. DNA for the CDR3: TGCACCAGCAGCCAAGTCATCCGGTTAGAATCAACCGGGGAGCTGTTTTTT.

This clonotype has just one count. This chain joins TRBV29-1 and TRBJ2-2; D is unclear. Germline loops: CDR1 SQVTM, CDR2 ANQGSEA. Deletions cut 3 bases from V and 1 base from J, with 6 bases between. CDR3 size: 13 residues. The CDR3 coding sequence is TGCAGCGTTGAGCAGGAGAACACCGGGGAGCTGTTTTTT. It translates to CSVEQENTGELFF.

The J gene is TRBJ2-2, the V gene TRBV23-1; tentative D call: TRBD1 (6 bases). TRBV23-1 is treated as an ORF (open reading frame) with a function not yet certain. Between the trimmed V and J ends, which lost 0 bases and 1 base, there was a span of 15 bases. The CDR3 consists of 18 residues. CDR3 sequence: CASSQSGFGTKNTGELFF. The DNA of the CDR3 is TGCGCCAGCAGTCAATCTGGGTTCGGGACAAAGAACACCGGGGAGCTGTTTTTT.

This clonotype was seen repeatedly, ten times or more. The chain carries TRBV20-1 and TRBJ2-1; D uncertain. The CDR3 is 11 amino acids. V was clipped by 6 bases and J by 7 bases, with 10 bases between them. Germline loops: CDR1 DFQATT, CDR2 SNEGSKA (reference sequence). CDR3 sequence reads: CSAPAWNEQFF. DNA for the CDR3: TGCAGTGCGCCGGCGTGGAATGAGCAGTTCTTC.